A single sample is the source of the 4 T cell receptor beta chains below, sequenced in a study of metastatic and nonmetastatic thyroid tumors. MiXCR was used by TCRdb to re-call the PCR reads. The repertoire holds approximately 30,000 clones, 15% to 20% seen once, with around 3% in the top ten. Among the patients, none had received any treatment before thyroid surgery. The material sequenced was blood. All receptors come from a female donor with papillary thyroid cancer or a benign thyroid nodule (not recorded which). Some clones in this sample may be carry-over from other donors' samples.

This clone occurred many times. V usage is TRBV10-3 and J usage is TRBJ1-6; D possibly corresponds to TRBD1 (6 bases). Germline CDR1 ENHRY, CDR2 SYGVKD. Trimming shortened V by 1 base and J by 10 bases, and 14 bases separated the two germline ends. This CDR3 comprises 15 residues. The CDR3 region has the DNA TGTGCCATCAGTGAGTTCTCAGGGGAGAGGTCACCCCTCCACTTT. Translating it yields CAISEFSGERSPLHF.

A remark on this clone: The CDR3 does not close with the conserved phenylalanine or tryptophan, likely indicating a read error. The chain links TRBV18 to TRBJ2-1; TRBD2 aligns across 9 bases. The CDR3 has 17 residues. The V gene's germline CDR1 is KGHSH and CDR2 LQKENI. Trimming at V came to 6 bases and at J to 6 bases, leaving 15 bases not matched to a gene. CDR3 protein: CASSKQVVSGRPNEQFS. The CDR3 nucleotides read TGTGCCAGCTCCAAACAAGTAGTGAGCGGGAGGCCCAATGAGCAGTTCTCC.

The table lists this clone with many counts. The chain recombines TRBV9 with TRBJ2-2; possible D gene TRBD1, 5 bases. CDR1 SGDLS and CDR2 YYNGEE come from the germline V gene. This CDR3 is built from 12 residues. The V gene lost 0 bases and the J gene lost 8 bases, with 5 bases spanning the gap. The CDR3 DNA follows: TGTGCCAGCAGCGTAGAGGGGGGGGAGCTGTTTTTT. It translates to CASSVEGGELFF.

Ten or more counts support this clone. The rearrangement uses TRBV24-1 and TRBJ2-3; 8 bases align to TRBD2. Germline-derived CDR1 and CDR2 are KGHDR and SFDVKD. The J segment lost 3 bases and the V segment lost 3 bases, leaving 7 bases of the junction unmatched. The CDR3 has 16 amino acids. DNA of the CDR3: TGTGCCACCAGTGATCACGGGAGGGCCCCGACAGATACGCAGTATTTT. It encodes CATSDHGRAPTDTQYF.